This T cell receptor beta chain was observed in a study of T-cell reconstitution after alpha-beta-depleted transplantation in children. V lost 3 bases to trimming and J lost 5 bases, with 14 bases between them. Germline V CDR1 and CDR2: SGHKS, YYEKEE (reference sequence). The CDR3 contains 15 residues. Unique molecular identifiers were incorporated during preparation of the TCRbeta library. TCRdb passed the PCR reads through MiXCR, listing each CDR3 protein once. The sample holds 550,000 to 600,000 distinct CDR3 sequences, 20% to 25% seen once. The chain links TRBV5-5 to TRBJ2-2; the D gene is possibly TRBD2 (6 bases). The source of this sequence is a boy younger than two who had a stem cell transplant for acute myeloid leukemia, so the T cells may come from the graft donor. The sequencing here drew on PBMCs, mostly from graft donor cells, taken 360 days after TCRalphabeta/CD19-depleted stem cell transplant. In DNA form, the CDR3 reads TGTGCCAGCAGCTCGAGGCGGGGAGGAACCGGGGAGCTGTTTTTT. The encoded protein is CASSSRRGGTGELFF.